This T cell receptor beta chain derives from a study of T cells after yellow fever vaccination. This clonotype was found a few times. Its antigen is as yet unknown. CDR3 length equals 15 residues. From germline, CDR1 is MGHRA and CDR2 YSYEKL. V lost 0 bases, J lost 1 base, and 9 bases lay in between. Using its own MiXCR run on the 5' RACE reads, TCRdb lists one record per CDR3 protein. This table has under 550,000 distinct CDR3 sequences, 20% to 25% appearing once. Study observations and caveats: Although most clonotypes did not, a small share appeared in both CD4 and CD8 compartments.

The chain uses TRBV4-1 and TRBJ1-2; no definite D call. The source of this sequence is a man younger than 35 who received the YFV17D yellow fever vaccine. The sample here was PBMCs, taken 21 days after the first yellow fever vaccination. The CDR3 sequence is CASSQDPGGNYGYTF. The CDR3 DNA reads TGCGCCAGCAGCCAAGATCCAGGAGGTAACTATGGCTACACCTTC.